Listed here are 30 T cell receptor beta chains from one sample, sequenced in a study of response to subunit inactivated influenza vaccine. TCRdb called the RT-PCR reads again in MiXCR, with one record for every CDR3 protein. The repertoire includes 750,000 to 850,000 distinct CDR3 sequences, 18% of them detected once, and 11% sits in the top ten. The sequencing here drew on PBMCs from blood, taken 5 days after vaccination. These receptors were obtained from a man aged 45-65 years who received an inactivated influenza vaccine.

This clonotype was detected a few times. CDR3 residues: CASRGTANTEAFF. For the CDR3, the DNA is TGTGCCAGCAGAGGGACGGCGAACACTGAAGCTTTCTTT. The V and J genes are TRBV6-1 and TRBJ1-1; TRBD1 is a possible D gene (5 bases). Germline V gives CDR1 MNHNS, CDR2 SASEGT. The CDR3 is 13 residues long. The V and J ends lost 6 bases and 1 base respectively, with 9 bases between them.

This clonotype was recorded once. The rearrangement links TRBV2 to TRBJ2-2; no reliable D call. The length of the CDR3 is 15 residues. Germline CDR1 is SNHLY and CDR2 is FYNNEI. V dropped 6 bases and J dropped 3 bases, with 14 bases sitting between them. This CDR3 is CASRKDGYDTGELFF. In DNA form, the CDR3 reads TGTGCCAGCAGGAAAGACGGTTATGACACCGGGGAGCTGTTTTTT.

Only a few counts were recorded for this clonotype. This chain uses TRBV10-3 with TRBJ2-7, with D possibly matching TRBD1 (5 bases). V was pared by 5 bases and J by 3 bases, with 11 bases between. Germline V gene data show CDR1 as ENHRY and CDR2 as SYGVKD. CDR3 length equals 13 residues. The CDR3 nucleotides read TGTGCCATCAGTAACGACAGAGACTACGAGCAGTACTTC. This encodes CAISNDRDYEQYF.

CDR3 sequence (DNA): TGTGCCAGCAGCTTAGGACTAGGACAGCTGCAGTTCTTC. This translates into CASSLGLGQLQFF. This chain uses TRBV27 with TRBJ2-1; perhaps TRBD2 as D (7 bases). V lost 6 bases, J lost 12 bases, and 18 bases lay in between. Germline CDR1 and CDR2: MNHEY and SMNVEV (reference sequence). The CDR3 consists of 13 residues.

This clonotype was detected only a few times. CDR3 coding DNA: TGCGCCAGCAGCTTGGACGGTGCGGGAGTATTTAGAAATGAGCAGTTCTTC. It is translated as CASSLDGAGVFRNEQFF. The V call is TRBV5-1, the J call TRBJ2-1, with 7 bases identical to TRBD2. There are 17 residues in the CDR3. After removal of 0 bases from V and 7 bases from J, the junction contained 13 bases not matched to a gene. Germline loops: CDR1 SGHRS, CDR2 YFSETQ.

This clonotype has only a few counts. CDR3 sequence (DNA): TGCAGTGCCTCGGCGCCGACCTACAATGAGCAGTTCTTC. It specifies CSASAPTYNEQFF. The chain employs TRBV20-1 and TRBJ2-1; D not certain. The germline gives CDR1 DFQATT, CDR2 SNEGSKA (reference sequence). CDR3 length: 13 residues. Deletions cut 6 bases from V and 2 bases from J, with 11 bases between.

The rearrangement joins TRBV27 to TRBJ1-6, with 7 bases lining up with TRBD1. With 4 bases clipped from V and 6 bases from J, the junction kept 3 bases outside the gene matches. Germline loops: CDR1 MNHEY, CDR2 SMNVEV (reference sequence). The CDR3 consists of 14 residues. CDR3 nucleotide sequence: TGTGCCAGCAGTTGGACAGGTTTTAATTCACCCCTCCACTTT. It translates to CASSWTGFNSPLHF.

This clonotype came up a few times. J is TRBJ2-7 and V is TRBV24-1, with 10 bases matching TRBD1. With V trimmed by 2 bases and J by 7 bases, 10 bases remained unmatched. There are 16 residues in the CDR3. Germline V gene lookup returns CDR1 KGHDR and CDR2 SFDVKD. In DNA form, the CDR3 reads TGTGCCACCAGTGATTCGACAGGGGGCCCGGGATGGGAGCAGTACTTC. Translated: CATSDSTGGPGWEQYF.

This clonotype was seen many times. The rearrangement links TRBV10-3 to TRBJ2-7, with D maybe TRBD1 (6 bases). Germline-derived CDR1 and CDR2 are ENHRY and SYGVKD. The V gene lost 5 bases and the J gene lost 7 bases, with 15 bases spanning the gap. The CDR3 totals 13 residues. CDR3 bases: TGTGCCATCAGTCGAATGGGGACAACGGAGCAGTACTTC. It translates to CAISRMGTTEQYF.

A few counts support this clonotype. The V call is TRBV7-8, the J call TRBJ1-2; D not resolved. In germline, CDR1 is SGHVS, CDR2 FQNEAQ. CDR3 length: 15 residues. V shed 2 bases and J shed 4 bases, with 14 bases lying between them. The CDR3 loop is CASSLWGGPVYGYTF. CDR3 coding DNA: TGTGCCAGCAGCTTATGGGGAGGCCCCGTCTATGGCTACACCTTC.

V gene TRBV7-2 combines with J gene TRBJ2-2; TRBD1 agrees at 8 bases. Per germline, CDR1 SGHTA and CDR2 FQGNSA. V trimming: 5 bases; J trimming: 12 bases; junction bases outside the gene matches: 5. The CDR3 is 12 amino acids. The CDR3, as DNA: TGTGCCAGCAGCCCGGACAGGGTGAAGCTGTTTTTT. This codes for CASSPDRVKLFF.

This clonotype was detected a few times. The V and J genes are TRBV12-3 or TRBV12-4 and TRBJ2-1; TRBD2 matches at 11 bases. The CDR3 covers 16 residues. V shed 0 bases and J 14 bases; nucleotides not matched to a gene: 12. The CDR3 here is CASSLAHDRATSGEFF. The CDR3, as DNA: TGTGCCAGCAGTTTAGCGCATGACAGGGCGACTAGCGGGGAGTTCTTC.

Many counts were recorded for this clonotype. The chain is built from TRBV15 and TRBJ2-1; D unresolved. The CDR3 loop spans 12 amino acids. V lost 5 bases to trimming and J lost 9 bases, with 11 bases between them. Per germline, CDR1 LNHNV and CDR2 YYDKDF (reference sequence). The DNA for the CDR3 is TGTGCCACCAGCCCTATTGCCGGTGAGCAGTTCTTC. Translation: CATSPIAGEQFF.

The gene calls are TRBV27 and TRBJ2-1, with D uncertain. This CDR3 spans 13 amino acids. Trimming removed 4 bases at V and 2 bases at J, with 6 bases between. CDR1 is MNHEY, CDR2 SMNVEV, per germline (reference sequence). The CDR3, as DNA: TGTGCCAGCAGTTCCTCCCCCTACAATGAGCAGTTCTTC. This encodes CASSSSPYNEQFF.

This clonotype has just a few counts. The rearrangement uses TRBV20-1 and TRBJ2-1; 7 bases line up with TRBD2. V dropped 2 bases and J dropped 0; count of bases not matched to a gene: 7. The CDR3 has 16 residues. Germline loops: CDR1 DFQATT, CDR2 SNEGSKA (reference sequence). Here the CDR3 DNA reads TGCAGTGCTAGACGACCTAGCGGCAGCTCCTACAATGAGCAGTTCTTC. It specifies CSARRPSGSSYNEQFF.

This sequence joins TRBV4-3 and TRBJ2-7; no clear D. Trimming left V 2 bases short and J 2 bases short, with 10 bases between. CDR3 size: 14 residues. Per the germline V gene, CDR1 is LGHNA and CDR2 is YSLEER. The CDR3 reads CASSQRKDTYEQYF. DNA of the CDR3: TGCGCCAGCAGCCAACGCAAGGATACCTACGAGCAGTACTTC.

The V call is TRBV7-2, the J call TRBJ2-7; perhaps D is TRBD1 or TRBD2 (5 bases each). The CDR3 totals 13 residues. The V end was cut by 8 bases, the J end by 3 bases, with 14 bases between. Per germline, CDR1 SGHTA and CDR2 FQGNSA. The CDR3: CASGGPLHYEQYF. Here the CDR3 DNA reads TGTGCCAGCGGGGGACCCCTCCACTACGAGCAGTACTTC.

The rearrangement joins TRBV4-1 to TRBJ2-3; 10 nucleotides match TRBD1. The CDR3 has 15 amino acids. Per the germline V gene, CDR1 is MGHRA and CDR2 is YSYEKL. The ends lost 1 base at V and 4 bases at J; junction bases unmatched: 2. CDR3 nucleotides: TGCGCCAGCAGCCAAGGACAGGGGGCCCCAGATACGCAGTATTTT. The encoded protein is CASSQGQGAPDTQYF.

The chain uses TRBV7-8 and TRBJ2-5, with 7 bases matching TRBD2. The V and J ends lost 4 bases and 4 bases, in that order; junction bases with no gene match: 6. This CDR3 is built from 14 residues. Germline V gives CDR1 SGHVS, CDR2 FQNEAQ. The CDR3 sequence is CASSSEASGETQYF. The CDR3 DNA reads as TGTGCCAGCAGCTCAGAAGCTAGCGGAGAGACCCAGTACTTC. The variable domain in full, with the rest retrieved from reference TRBV7-8 and TRBJ2-5, is GAGVSQSPRYKVAKRGQDVALRCDPISGHVSLFWYQQALGQGPEFLTYFQNEAQLDKSGLPSDRFFAERPEGSVSTLKIQRTQQEDSAVYLCASSSEASGETQYFGPGTRLLVL.

Only a few counts were recorded for this clonotype. The rearrangement uses TRBV20-1 and TRBJ2-1; D perhaps matches TRBD1 (6 bases). The V gene's germline CDR1 is DFQATT and CDR2 SNEGSKA (reference sequence). The CDR3 extends over 14 amino acids. V was clipped by 6 bases and J by 1 base, with 13 bases between them. The CDR3 spells CSARGSVSYNEQFF. Written as DNA, the CDR3 is TGCAGTGCGAGGGGGTCTGTATCCTACAATGAGCAGTTCTTC.

This clonotype has just a few counts. The chain joins TRBV5-5 to TRBJ2-7; D tentatively reads TRBD1 or TRBD2 (5 bases each). This CDR3 is 16 amino acids long. Trimming took off 4 bases at V and 2 bases at J, with 19 bases between the two ends. The germline V gene has CDR1 SGHKS and CDR2 YYEKEE (reference sequence). The chain's CDR3 is CASSVGSRVGAYEQYF. Here the CDR3 DNA reads TGTGCCAGCAGCGTGGGGAGCAGGGTGGGAGCCTACGAGCAGTACTTC.

V and J are TRBV14 and TRBJ2-2; 7 bases agree with TRBD1. With 4 bases clipped from V and 3 bases from J, the junction kept 11 bases outside the gene matches. Germline lookup yields CDR1 SGHDN and CDR2 FVKESK. This CDR3 is built from 17 residues. The CDR3 sequence is CASSRRVRGTHTGELFF. The CDR3 DNA sequence: TGTGCCAGCAGCCGTCGGGTCAGGGGGACCCACACCGGGGAGCTGTTTTTT.

The J gene is TRBJ2-7, the V gene TRBV28, with D perhaps assigned TRBD1 or TRBD2 (5 bases each). Germline lookup yields CDR1 MDHEN and CDR2 SYDVKM. This CDR3 has 18 amino acids. V was cut by 5 bases and J by 3 bases, with 26 bases left in between. Here the CDR3 reads CASSTPWFPGTPHYEQYF. For the CDR3, the DNA is TGTGCCAGCAGTACCCCTTGGTTCCCCGGGACCCCGCACTACGAGCAGTACTTC.

V usage is TRBV5-1 and J usage is TRBJ2-3; possibly TRBD2 for D (6 bases). Germline assignment: CDR1 SGHRS and CDR2 YFSETQ. This CDR3 is built from 14 residues. Trimming removed 6 bases from V and 0 bases from J, with 11 bases in between. In nucleotides, the CDR3 is TGCGCCAGCACCGATGGACTAAGCACAGATACGCAGTATTTT. It yields the protein CASTDGLSTDTQYF.

CDR3 residues: CASSYSSREASYGTQYF. As DNA, the CDR3 is TGTGCCAGCAGTTACTCGAGTCGGGAGGCCTCGTACGGGACCCAGTACTTC. The chain employs TRBV6-2 or TRBV6-3 and TRBJ2-5; 7 positions agree with TRBD2. CDR1 and CDR2 from the germline V gene are MNHEY and SVGEGT. The CDR3 covers 17 residues. V was pared by 0 bases and J by 7 bases, with 14 bases of the junction left unmatched.

Comments on this clonotype: Mismatch with germline at one junction end may stem from a read error. The gene calls are TRBV6-1 and TRBJ2-7; D might be TRBD1 or TRBD2, each matching 6 bases. The CDR3 spans 14 residues. Germline lookup yields CDR1 MNHNS and CDR2 SASEGT. The DNA of the CDR3 is TGTGCCAGCAGTGAAAGGAGTATGGGGGGCAGGATTGGCTTC. Protein sequence: CASSERSMGGRIGF.

The chain couples TRBV6-5 to TRBJ2-1; 11 bases fit TRBD1. The CDR3 consists of 17 residues. Looked up from germline, CDR1 is MNHEY and CDR2 is SVGAGI. Trimming at V came to 2 bases and at J to 0 bases, leaving 3 bases not matched to a gene. In DNA form, the CDR3 reads TGTGCCAGCAGTTACGACGGGACAGGGGGCTCCTACAATGAGCAGTTCTTC. This translates into CASSYDGTGGSYNEQFF.

V gene TRBV20-1 combines with J gene TRBJ2-7; the D gene is possibly TRBD2 (5 bases). The CDR3 sequence is 16 residues long. Per the germline V gene, CDR1 is DFQATT and CDR2 is SNEGSKA (reference sequence). The germline V and J ends were trimmed by 0 bases and 6 bases, with 21 bases remaining between them. CDR3 DNA sequence: TGCAGTGCTAGAGATCAGTTAGTTCGCCGGAGGTCCGAGCAGTACTTC. Its protein is CSARDQLVRRRSEQYF.

This chain joins TRBV9 and TRBJ2-3; 9 bases match TRBD2. The CDR3 runs 18 residues. V lost 2 bases and J lost 0; bases outside the gene matches: 10. Per germline, CDR1 SGDLS and CDR2 YYNGEE. The DNA for the CDR3 is TGTGCCAGCAGCGTCTCTCCCAGACTAGCGGAAAGCACAGATACGCAGTATTTT. Its protein product is CASSVSPRLAESTDTQYF.

There are a few counts of this clonotype. The J gene is TRBJ1-1, the V gene TRBV20-1, with D perhaps matching TRBD1 (6 bases). CDR1 is DFQATT and CDR2 is SNEGSKA in the germline V gene (reference sequence). V was trimmed by 4 bases and J by 1 base, leaving 13 bases between them. The CDR3 totals 14 residues. CDR3: CSATWPTGNTEAFF. The CDR3, as DNA: TGCAGTGCTACCTGGCCGACAGGGAACACTGAAGCTTTCTTT.